What follows are 17 T cell receptor beta chains derived from one specimen sequenced in a study of metastatic and nonmetastatic thyroid tumors (TCRdb year 2020). Before undergoing thyroid surgery, none of the patients had been given any kind of treatment. Receptor amplification or capture employed PCR. The listed sequencing device is Illumina HiSeq 4000. TCRdb reprocessing: public reads trimmed at Q25 with fastp, clones called with MiXCR, in-frame beta chains kept. The sample includes tens of thousands of clones, with less than 20% observed a single time. Jointly, the top ten make up about 38% of the sample. Input material: blood. These TCRs come from a female donor with papillary thyroid cancer or a benign thyroid nodule (not recorded which). Some clones in this sample may be carry-over from other donors' samples.

This clone was detected many times. V gene TRBV5-1 combines with J gene TRBJ1-1; tentative D call: TRBD1 (6 bases). CDR3 length: 17 amino acids. The germline V and J ends were trimmed by 4 bases and 4 bases, with 23 bases remaining between them. CDR1 is SGHRS, CDR2 YFSETQ, per germline. The CDR3 DNA follows: TGCGCCAGCAGCCCGCCACAGGGCGGAGCGGGTAGCACTGAAGCTTTCTTT. As protein: CASSPPQGGAGSTEAFF.

By frequency in the sample, this clone is medium-sized. The J gene is TRBJ1-2, the V gene TRBV6-1; perhaps TRBD1 as D (5 bases). Germline V CDR1 and CDR2: MNHNS, SASEGT. The V and J ends lost 6 bases and 8 bases respectively, with 22 bases between them. The CDR3 contains 15 residues. CDR3 coding DNA: TGTGCCAGCAGCCGAGACAGAGTAGGGTCGAGAGGCTACACCTTC. Amino acid sequence: CASSRDRVGSRGYTF.

This clone was seen many times. This chain joins TRBV2 and TRBJ2-2; 11 bases agree with TRBD1. The CDR3 covers 15 residues. Germline V gene data show CDR1 as SNHLY and CDR2 as FYNNEI. The V gene end was trimmed by 5 bases and the J gene end by 9 bases; junction bases not matched to a gene: 8. Here the CDR3 DNA reads TGTGCCAGCAGTTGGGACAGGGGGAGGCAACGGGAGCTGTTTTTT. This codes for CASSWDRGRQRELFF.

This clone has ten or more counts. This chain connects TRBV28 to TRBJ2-2; D may be TRBD2 (6 bases). CDR1 MDHEN and CDR2 SYDVKM come from the germline V gene. CDR3 size: 14 residues. V lost 2 bases to trimming and J lost 6 bases, with 10 bases between them. CDR3 residues: CASSLGGGPGELFF. DNA for the CDR3: TGTGCCAGCAGTTTAGGGGGAGGACCCGGGGAGCTGTTTTTT.

As concerns this clone: Given a much more abundant clone one base away, this may be a read error. The conserved closing phenylalanine or tryptophan is absent in this CDR3, likely reflecting a read error. The J gene is TRBJ1-1, the V gene TRBV3-1, with D tentatively TRBD1 (5 bases). V lost 7 bases, J lost 1 base, and 16 bases lay in between. Germline V lookup: CDR1 LGHDT, CDR2 YNNKEL (reference sequence). This CDR3 has 15 residues. Here the CDR3 DNA reads TGTGCCAGCATCCCAGGAAAGGGGTGGAACACTGAAGCTTTCTCT. This translates into CASIPGKGWNTEAFS.

This clone was seen repeatedly, ten times or more. This chain uses TRBV27 with TRBJ2-7; 9 nucleotides line up with TRBD2. Germline V gene sequence: CDR1 MNHEY, CDR2 SMNVEV (reference sequence). With 0 bases clipped from V and 3 bases from J, the junction kept 9 bases outside the gene matches. The CDR3 loop spans 17 amino acids. The CDR3 loop reads CASSLSWRLADLYEQYF. In DNA form, the CDR3 reads TGTGCCAGCAGTTTATCCTGGAGACTAGCGGATCTCTACGAGCAGTACTTC.

This clone was seen at least ten times. The sample contains more than one DNA sequence encoding this CDR3. The genes are TRBV19 and TRBJ2-1, with D possibly being TRBD2 (6 bases). This CDR3 is built from 13 residues. V lost 7 bases to trimming and J lost 8 bases, with 15 bases between them. Germline CDR1 is LNHDA and CDR2 is SQIVND (reference sequence). As DNA, the CDR3 is TGTGCCAGTACCACCCTGGGAGGATATGAGCAGTTCTTC. Protein product: CASTTLGGYEQFF.

In its sample, this clone was seen many times. Other nucleotide sequences in the sample specify the same CDR3. The genes are TRBV12-5 and TRBJ2-3, with TRBD2 matching 9 bases. The length of the CDR3 is 12 residues. Germline values: CDR1 LGHNT, CDR2 FRNRAP. V trimming: 1 base; J trimming: 14 bases; junction bases outside the gene matches: 4. The CDR3 DNA sequence: TGTGCTAGTGGTTTGGCCGCGGGGGGGAGGTATTTT. It specifies CASGLAAGGRYF. The whole variable domain, remainder taken from reference TRBV12-5 and TRBJ2-3, is DARVTQTPRHKVTEMGQEVTMRCQPILGHNTVFWYRQTMMQGLELLAYFRNRAPLDDSGMPKDRFSAEMPDATLATLKIQPSEPRDSAVYFCASGLAAGGRYFGPGTRLTVL.

This clone was detected many times. The rearrangement links TRBV5-1 to TRBJ2-1; D is perhaps TRBD1 (6 bases). CDR1 and CDR2 from the germline V gene are SGHRS and YFSETQ. Between the trimmed V and J ends, which lost 4 bases and 7 bases, there was a span of 18 bases. This CDR3 is built from 15 residues. CDR3 region: CASSPIWAGVNEQFF. In nucleotides, the CDR3 is TGCGCCAGCAGCCCAATCTGGGCAGGGGTAAATGAGCAGTTCTTC. The full variable domain, completed using reference TRBV5-1 and TRBJ2-1, is KAGVTQTPRYLIKTRGQQVTLSCSPISGHRSVSWYQQTPGQGLQFLFEYFSETQRNKGNFPGRFSGRQFSNSRSEMNVSTLELGDSALYLCASSPIWAGVNEQFFGPGTRLTVL.

This clone was picked up many times. The V gene is TRBV10-1, the J gene TRBJ2-3, with TRBD1 matching 10 bases. There are 15 residues in the CDR3. Germline V gives CDR1 WNHNN, CDR2 SYGVQD (reference sequence). Germline trimming cut 2 bases from V and 4 bases from J; bases unmatched to any gene: 3. The CDR3 here is CASSEGTGEADTQYF. DNA for the CDR3: TGCGCCAGCAGTGAGGGGACAGGGGAGGCAGATACGCAGTATTTT.

This clone was found many times. CDR3 DNA: TGTGCCAGCAGCTTAGTGGTAGATGGGGAGCTGTTTTTT. Its translation: CASSLVVDGELFF. The chain has TRBV7-2 and TRBJ2-2; D is unclear. Deletions cut 1 base from V and 8 bases from J, with 8 bases between. The CDR3 spans 13 residues. The V gene's germline CDR1 is SGHTA and CDR2 FQGNSA.

Ten or more counts support this clone. V gene TRBV5-1 combines with J gene TRBJ2-7, with 8 bases identical to TRBD2. The CDR3 totals 15 residues. With 8 bases clipped from V and 5 bases from J, the junction kept 15 bases outside the gene matches. CDR1 and CDR2 (germline): SGHRS, YFSETQ. The CDR3 spells CASYPGGAYYDEQYF. The CDR3 nucleotides read TGCGCCAGTTACCCGGGGGGGGCCTACTACGACGAGCAGTACTTC.

This clone was observed a few times. This specimen includes other DNA sequences encoding the same CDR3. The gene calls are TRBV3-1 and TRBJ2-7, with unresolved D. Looked up from germline, CDR1 is LGHDT and CDR2 is YNNKEL (reference sequence). The ends were cut back, 1 base at V and 3 bases at J, with 19 bases in the middle. The CDR3 length is 17 residues. This CDR3 is CASSQGVHSGRYYEQYF. The CDR3 DNA reads TGTGCCAGCAGCCAAGGAGTACACTCGGGCAGATACTACGAGCAGTACTTC.

The table lists this clone with many counts. V gene TRBV5-1 combines with J gene TRBJ2-5, with 11 bases lining up with TRBD2. V shed 2 bases and J 5 bases; nucleotides not matched to a gene: 5. CDR3 length equals 15 residues. Germline CDR1 SGHRS, CDR2 YFSETQ. CDR3 in amino acids: CASSFTSGSRETQYF. The CDR3 coding sequence is TGCGCCAGCAGCTTCACTAGCGGGAGTCGGGAGACCCAGTACTTC.

As concerns this clone: With a much larger clone just one base away, this may be a read error. This is likely a read error, given that the CDR3 carries no conserved phenylalanine or tryptophan at its end. This rearrangement joins TRBV19 to TRBJ2-3; perhaps TRBD2 as D (6 bases). The germline gives CDR1 LNHDA, CDR2 SQIVND (reference sequence). CDR3 length: 13 residues. Trimming left V 6 bases short and J 0 bases short, with 7 bases between. This CDR3 reads CASSGTSTDTQYS. Written as DNA, the CDR3 is TGTGCCAGTAGCGGGACTAGCACAGATACGCAGTATTCT.

This clone was recorded many times. The rearrangement links TRBV7-8 to TRBJ2-3, with 12 nucleotides matching TRBD2. V trimming: 5 bases; J trimming: 6 bases; junction bases outside the gene matches: 6. The CDR3 runs to 15 residues. Germline V gene lookup returns CDR1 SGHVS and CDR2 FQNEAQ. CDR3 in amino acids: CASSPGLAGLDTQYF. The CDR3 DNA sequence: TGTGCCAGCAGCCCAGGACTAGCGGGGCTTGATACGCAGTATTTT.

This clone was detected ten times or more. This chain joins TRBV11-2 and TRBJ2-1; D might be TRBD2 (6 bases). Germline CDR1 SGHAT, CDR2 FQNNGV. Trimming stripped 1 base from V and 3 bases from J, with 10 bases between. The CDR3 sequence is 15 residues long. The CDR3 is CASSLVPGVYNEQFF. CDR3 DNA: TGTGCCAGCAGCTTAGTTCCGGGAGTCTACAATGAGCAGTTCTTC. Complete variable domain (other parts from reference TRBV11-2 and TRBJ2-1): EAGVAQSPRYKIIEKRQSVAFWCNPISGHATLYWYQQILGQGPKLLIQFQNNGVVDDSQLPKDRFSAERLKGVDSTLKIQPAKLEDSAVYLCASSLVPGVYNEQFFGPGTRLTVL.